Listed below are T cell receptor beta chains from one sample, sequenced in a study of graft-versus-host responses after intestinal transplantation. Here immunoSEQ multiplex PCR was the method, and the copy in TCRdb shows in-frame clones only, minus some. The table has approximately 70,000 clones, about 89% seen once. No antigen has been assigned to these receptors. The sample consisted of unstimulated CD8+ T cells sorted from spleen or lymph node cells, taken before intestinal transplant. The receptors shown here come from a human donor who received an intestinal transplant. The CDR3 runs from the conserved cysteine through the conserved F or W. D genes are given only for firm matches. Some rows mark clone size as missing; the rest say once, few, many or name a class of expanded clone.

D: TRBD2
V: TRBV5-1
J: TRBJ2-1
size: -
DNA: TGCGCCAGCAGCTTGGCGCGGGAGAAGGATGAGCAGTTCTTC
CDR3: CASSLAREKDEQFF

D: -
V: TRBV18
J: TRBJ2-5
size: once
DNA: TGTGCCAGCTTTCCGGGCCCGGGGGAGACCCAGTACTTC
CDR3: CASFPGPGETQYF

D: TRBD2
V: TRBV5-1
J: TRBJ2-7
size: -
DNA: TGCGCCAGCAGCTTGGGACTAGCGCGCTACGAGCAGTACTTC
CDR3: CASSLGLARYEQYF

D: -
V: TRBV7-6
J: TRBJ1-1
size: -
DNA: TGTGCCAGCAGCCCTTCTTCCGGCGCGGACAGCTTATTGAACACTGAAGCTTTCTTT
CDR3: CASSPSSGADSLLNTEAFF

D: -
V: TRBV2
J: TRBJ1-4
size: -
DNA: TGTGCCAGCAGGGAGGGCTTTGCAACTAATGAAAAACTGTTTTTT
CDR3: CASREGFATNEKLFF

D: TRBD2
V: TRBV28
J: TRBJ2-1
size: -
DNA: TGTGCCAGCAGACTCTTGCGGGAGATGGCCAATGAGCAGTTCTTC
CDR3: CASRLLREMANEQFF

D: TRBD1
V: TRBV9
J: TRBJ2-3
size: -
DNA: TGTGCCAGCAGCGTAATGCCGCGGACAGGGGGCGAGGATACGCAGTATTTT
CDR3: CASSVMPRTGGEDTQYF

D: -
V: TRBV5-6
J: TRBJ2-2
size: once
DNA: TGTGCCAGCAGCTTGGCCGGCACCGGGGAGCTGTTTTTT
CDR3: CASSLAGTGELFF

D: TRBD1
V: TRBV5-1
J: TRBJ2-7
size: -
DNA: TGCGCCAGCAGCTTGGTAGGGGGCACCTACGAGCAGTACTTC
CDR3: CASSLVGGTYEQYF

D: -
V: TRBV19
J: TRBJ2-7
size: -
DNA: TGTGCCAGTAGTATTTATCGGGATCCGGCCTACGAGCAGTACTTC
CDR3: CASSIYRDPAYEQYF